This T cell receptor beta chain was identified during a study of beta chain features in type 1 diabetes. The germline gives CDR1 SGHNT, CDR2 YYREEE (reference sequence). After removal of 4 bases from V and 4 bases from J, the junction contained 8 bases not matched to a gene. CDR3 length equals 16 residues. CD45RO/CCR7/CD25/CD127/CD95/CD27 staining was used to isolate CD4+ naive, central memory, regulatory and stem cell-like memory cells by sorting. In the case of this clone: Antigen: not known.

General study findings and limits: Patients' naive, central memory and regulatory TCRB repertoires appeared more alike than those of healthy donors. The question of HLA type influencing TCRB rearrangement was one that remained unresolved here. An over-representation of cells with high TCR expression could result from cDNA sequencing.

The investigators reverse transcribed all of the isolated RNA, so they sequenced expressed TCRB transcripts. Data came from immunoSEQ multiplex PCR; TCRdb stores just in-frame clones and leaves some out. The data hold hundreds of thousands of clones, with around 10% observed a single time. The chain combines TRBV5-4 with TRBJ2-3; 11 nucleotides match TRBD1. The sequenced sample consisted of naive CD4+ T cells from blood. The sequence derives from a young woman in good health. The CDR3 bases are TGTGCCAGCAGCCGGGCCGGACAGGGGGCGGCAGATACGCAGTATTTT. Residues: CASSRAGQGAADTQYF. The full variable domain, rest sourced from reference TRBV5-4 and TRBJ2-3, is ETGVTQSPTHLIKTRGQQVTLRCSSQSGHNTVSWYQQALGQGPQFIFQYYREEENGRGNFPPRFSGLQFPNYSSELNVNALELDDSALYLCASSRAGQGAADTQYFGPGTRLTVL.